This TCR beta chain stems from a study of blood T cell repertoires in COVID-19. Overall study: The samples span acute and convalescent COVID-19 from the United States, Italy and Spain.

The protocol was immunoSEQ multiplex PCR, while the TCRdb copy is restricted to in-frame clones and leaves out a portion. The sample shows about 25,000 clones, 75% to 90% of them seen only once. CDR1 SGHNT and CDR2 YYREEE come from the germline V gene (reference sequence). This CDR3 spans 17 amino acids. With V trimmed by 0 bases and J by 3 bases, 9 bases remained unmatched. The clonotype was recovered from a woman older than 75 with acute or convalescent COVID-19. Sequencing input: peripheral blood. The rearrangement uses TRBV5-4 and TRBJ2-5; 9 positions agree with TRBD2. The CDR3 sequence: CASSLGDSGGSKETQYF. The CDR3 DNA sequence: TGTGCCAGCAGCTTGGGTGATAGCGGGGGATCTAAAGAGACCCAGTACTTC.